This TCR beta chain came from a study of OX40 agonist ivuxolimab in advanced cancers. The germline V gene has CDR1 SGHNT and CDR2 YYREEE (reference sequence). There are 12 residues in the CDR3. V was cut by 2 bases and J by 7 bases, with 7 bases left in between. Sequencing used immunoSEQ multiplex PCR; TCRdb keeps in-frame clones, though not all of them. The sample yields approximately 56,000 clones, 80% to 90% seen once. The clonotype was recovered from an adult with an advanced solid tumor such as melanoma, head and neck, liver or kidney cancer. The V call is TRBV5-4, the J call TRBJ2-1, with D possibly TRBD2 on 6 matching bases. Sequenced material: CD4+ or CD8+ T cells sorted from blood, taken in a trial of the OX40 agonist ivuxolimab. The CDR3 nucleotides read TGTGCCAGCAGCTTCGGGGGAAATGAGCAGTTCTTC. Translating gives CASSFGGNEQFF.